This TCR beta chain was sequenced during a study of blood T cell repertoires in COVID-19. Study-level background: Researchers got acute and convalescent COVID-19 samples from the United States, Italy and Spain. Sample material is recorded as cDNA or gDNA derived from T cells, B-cell-depleted T cells, or PBMCs.

Methods used by the authors: Cell counts per sample came from amplifying reference gene primers. TCRdb's copy holds only in-frame clones and misses some; the assay was immunoSEQ multiplex PCR. That table supplies the V and J calls and clone size; D and trimming were determined from the DNA. The top ten clones hold around 3% of a sample with 350,000 to 400,000 clones, roughly nine tenths of them seen once. Per the germline V gene, CDR1 is SGDLS and CDR2 is YYNGEE. The CDR3 has 14 residues. V gave up 2 bases and J gave up 7 bases; unmatched junction bases: 2. In Seattle, patients joined the study during active infection and were tracked longitudinally.

The specimen sequenced was peripheral blood. This chain uses TRBV9 with TRBJ1-6; 8 bases line up with TRBD1. The clonotype originates from a woman aged 25-40 years with COVID-19, enrolled during active disease. CDR3 sequence reads: CASSVTGGNSPLHF. The CDR3 coding sequence is TGTGCCAGCAGCGTTACAGGGGGGAATTCACCCCTCCACTTT. Filled out from reference TRBV9 and TRBJ1-6, the complete variable domain reads DSGVTQTPKHLITATGQRVTLRCSPRSGDLSVYWYQQSLDQGLQFLIQYYNGEERAKGNILERFSAQQFPDLHSELNLSSLELGDSALYFCASSVTGGNSPLHFGNGTRLTVT.